The clone carrying this T cell receptor (beta chain) was picked up one time. Its target is unknown. The data derive from a study of T cell responses to AZD1222 COVID-19 vaccine. Study results and limitations: The donors showed a predominance of white British ancestry and of females, with possible underestimation of clonal diversity. Spike-specific TCR breadth and depth both grew after two AZD1222 doses.

The ends were cut back, 1 base at V and 6 bases at J, with 5 bases in the middle. The length of the CDR3 is 12 residues. CDR1 and CDR2 (germline): SEHNR, FQNEAQ (reference sequence). Sequenced by immunoSEQ multiplex PCR; TCRdb stores in-frame clones only, minus some. The repertoire holds roughly 140,000 clones, around nine tenths seen once, with about 5% in the top ten. The sample here was peripheral blood, taken on day 0 of AZD1222 vaccination. The chain links TRBV7-9 to TRBJ2-3; D call uncertain. The source is an adult in good health. This CDR3 reads CASSLGIDTQYF. CDR3 nucleotides: TGTGCCAGCAGCTTAGGGATTGATACGCAGTATTTT.